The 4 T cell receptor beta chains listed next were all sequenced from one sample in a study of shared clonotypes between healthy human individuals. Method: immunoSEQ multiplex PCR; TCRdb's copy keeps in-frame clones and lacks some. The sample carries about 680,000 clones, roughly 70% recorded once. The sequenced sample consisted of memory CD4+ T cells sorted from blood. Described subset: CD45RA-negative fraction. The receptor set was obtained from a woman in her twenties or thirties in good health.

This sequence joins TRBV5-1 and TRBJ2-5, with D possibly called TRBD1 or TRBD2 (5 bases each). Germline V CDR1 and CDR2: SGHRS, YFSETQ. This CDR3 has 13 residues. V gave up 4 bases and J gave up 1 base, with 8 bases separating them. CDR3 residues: CASSTGPQETQYF. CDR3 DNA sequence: TGCGCCAGCAGCACGGGACCCCAAGAGACCCAGTACTTC.

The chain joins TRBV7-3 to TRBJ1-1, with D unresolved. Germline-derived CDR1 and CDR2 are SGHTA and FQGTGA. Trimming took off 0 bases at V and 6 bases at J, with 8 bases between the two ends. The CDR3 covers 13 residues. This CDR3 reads CASSLTKGSEAFF. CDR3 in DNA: TGTGCCAGCAGCTTAACTAAAGGGTCTGAAGCTTTCTTT.

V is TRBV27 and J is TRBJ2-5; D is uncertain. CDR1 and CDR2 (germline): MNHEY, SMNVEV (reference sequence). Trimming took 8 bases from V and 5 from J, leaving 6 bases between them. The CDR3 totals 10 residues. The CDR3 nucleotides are TGTGCCAGCGGAAGGGAGACCCAGTACTTC. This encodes CASGRETQYF.

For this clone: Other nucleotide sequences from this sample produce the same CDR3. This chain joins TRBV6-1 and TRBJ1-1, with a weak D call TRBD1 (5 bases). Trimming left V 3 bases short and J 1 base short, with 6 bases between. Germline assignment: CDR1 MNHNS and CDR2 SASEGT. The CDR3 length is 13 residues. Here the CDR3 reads CASSDQGNTEAFF. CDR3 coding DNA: TGTGCCAGCAGTGATCAGGGGAACACTGAAGCTTTCTTT.